This T cell receptor beta chain appears in the sequencing data of a study of blood T cell repertoires in COVID-19. Per the germline V gene, CDR1 is MGHRA and CDR2 is YSYEKL. The CDR3 is 14 residues long. Trimming removed 3 bases at V and 5 bases at J, with 11 bases between. Sequencing was performed with immunoSEQ multiplex PCR; in TCRdb, only in-frame clones are kept and a portion is missing. The sample records around 370,000 clones, approximately 90% being singletons. The sequencing input was PBMCs or T cells enriched from blood (not recorded which). The chain recombines TRBV4-1 with TRBJ1-5; D is undetermined. The receptor comes from a woman between 18 and 29 years old who had recovered from COVID-19. The CDR3 nucleotides read TGCGCCAGCAGCCAGGCCCGGGAGCATCAGCCCCAGCATTTT. Protein: CASSQAREHQPQHF.